What follows is one T cell receptor (beta chain) and its context. Each CDR3 protein gets one entry after TCRdb re-called the RT-PCR reads with MiXCR. The sample contains 150,000 to 200,000 distinct CDR3 sequences, 20% to 25% of which appear only once. The source of the sample is a study of patients and donors after allogeneic stem cell transplantation. Germline values: CDR1 SGHVS, CDR2 FNYEAQ. V lost 5 bases and J 4 bases, leaving 18 bases between the germline ends. The CDR3 runs 16 residues. This chain uses TRBV7-6 with TRBJ1-5; D not certain. The TCR comes from a human donor who was either an allogeneic HSCT recipient or a stem cell or donor lymphocyte infusion donor (not recorded which). It is not recorded whose cells these are; they may come from a transplant donor. Sample: blood, either unsorted or a sorted T cell fraction (not recorded which). The CDR3 DNA sequence: TGTGCCAGCAGCCGTTATGGCAACGTAATTAATCAGCCCCAGCATTTT. Encoded protein: CASSRYGNVINQPQHF.